The 11 T cell receptor beta chains given below trace back to one sample, sequenced in a study of blood T cell repertoires in COVID-19. The assay was immunoSEQ multiplex PCR, and TCRdb's table has in-frame clones only and misses some. The sample yields tens of thousands of clones, around 85% seen once. Specimen: peripheral blood. Every receptor here comes from a man aged 65 to 85 with acute or convalescent COVID-19.

V and J are TRBV30 and TRBJ2-7; 14 bases align to TRBD2. CDR3 length equals 13 residues. CDR1 GTSNPN and CDR2 SVGIG come from the germline V gene (reference sequence). Germline trimming cut 1 base from V and 13 bases from J; bases unmatched to any gene: 6. Written as DNA, the CDR3 is TGTGCCTGGAGTGCTACCGGGACTAGCGGGAGTTACTTC. Translated: CAWSATGTSGSYF.

The gene calls are TRBV7-9 and TRBJ2-7, with a tentative D call TRBD2 (6 bases). There are 15 residues in the CDR3. Looked up from germline, CDR1 is SEHNR and CDR2 is FQNEAQ (reference sequence). Trimming stripped 3 bases from V and 3 bases from J, with 15 bases between. The CDR3 DNA reads TGTGCCAGCAGCTTTGGAGGGGCGGACGTCTACGAGCAGTACTTC. As protein: CASSFGGADVYEQYF.

The chain has TRBV9 and TRBJ2-2; TRBD1 matches 7 bases. Germline trimming cut 3 bases from V and 0 bases from J; bases unmatched to any gene: 5. This CDR3 spans 16 amino acids. Per germline, CDR1 SGDLS and CDR2 YYNGEE. The CDR3 loop is CASSGGQPTNTGELFF. The CDR3 nucleotides read TGTGCCAGCAGCGGGGGACAGCCAACGAACACCGGGGAGCTGTTTTTT.

A few counts support this clone. V is TRBV5-6 and J is TRBJ2-1, with TRBD2 identical over 10 bases. Germline V lookup: CDR1 SGHDT, CDR2 YYEEEE. The CDR3 totals 14 residues. Germline trimming cut 4 bases from V and 6 bases from J; bases unmatched to any gene: 4. CDR3 amino acids: CASSGAGGTNEQFF. The CDR3 DNA reads as TGTGCCAGCAGCGGAGCGGGAGGGACCAATGAGCAGTTCTTC. Full variable domain (rest looked up from reference TRBV5-6 and TRBJ2-1): DAGVTQSPTHLIKTRGQQVTLRCSPKSGHDTVSWYQQALGQGPQFIFQYYEEEERQRGNFPDRFSGHQFPNYSSELNVNALLLGDSALYLCASSGAGGTNEQFFGPGTRLTVL.

The chain combines TRBV7-2 with TRBJ1-6; 9 bases fit TRBD1. The CDR3 is made up of 15 amino acids. V lost 4 bases, J lost 10 bases, and 8 bases stayed unmatched. From germline, CDR1 is SGHTA and CDR2 FQGNSA. In DNA form, the CDR3 reads TGTGCCAGCAGCTCCTCCGGGACAGGGAACTCACCCCTCCACTTT. Encoded protein: CASSSSGTGNSPLHF. Complete variable domain (other parts from reference TRBV7-2 and TRBJ1-6): GAGVSQSPSNKVTEKGKDVELRCDPISGHTALYWYRQSLGQGLEFLIYFQGNSAPDKSGLPSDRFSAERTGGSVSTLTIQRTQQEDSAVYLCASSSSGTGNSPLHFGNGTRLTVT.

The rearrangement uses TRBV3-1 (or the pseudogene TRBV3-2) and TRBJ2-1, with 7 bases aligning to TRBD2. Trimming at V came to 2 bases and at J to 7 bases, leaving 17 bases not matched to a gene. The CDR3 has 18 amino acids. Germline assignment: CDR1 LGHDT and CDR2 YNNKEL (reference sequence). As DNA, the CDR3 is TGTGCCAGCAGCCAACAAGCGGCGGGAGTACTTATGGGGAATGAGCAGTTCTTC. The encoded protein is CASSQQAAGVLMGNEQFF.

This chain joins TRBV14 and TRBJ2-7; D gene uncertain. The CDR3 is 12 amino acids. The V gene lost 1 base and the J gene lost 3 bases, with 4 bases spanning the gap. The germline V gene has CDR1 SGHDN and CDR2 FVKESK. CDR3 amino acids: CASSQAFYEQYF. The CDR3 DNA reads TGTGCCAGCAGCCAAGCTTTCTACGAGCAGTACTTC.

The chain recombines TRBV6-4 with TRBJ2-2; TRBD1 matches at 8 bases. Germline V CDR1 and CDR2: MRHNA, SNTAGT. The CDR3 has 16 residues. Losses at the gene ends were 4 bases for V and 5 bases for J; bases not matched to a gene: 9. The CDR3 loop is CASSVAGGGETGELFF. For the CDR3, the DNA is TGTGCCAGCAGTGTGGCAGGGGGCGGAGAGACCGGGGAGCTGTTTTTT.

The chain couples TRBV5-6 to TRBJ1-1; D uncertain. The CDR3 is 14 amino acids. The germline V gene encodes CDR1 SGHDT and CDR2 YYEEEE. The V and J ends lost 0 bases and 5 bases respectively, with 11 bases between them. The CDR3 sequence is CASSLAGVRTEAFF. CDR3 bases: TGTGCCAGCAGCTTGGCCGGGGTAAGAACTGAAGCTTTCTTT.

The rearrangement joins TRBV3-1 (or the pseudogene TRBV3-2) to TRBJ1-1, with a possible D match to TRBD1 (6 bases). With 0 bases removed from V and 11 bases from J, the gap between germline ends came to 13 bases. This CDR3 has 13 amino acids. Germline-derived CDR1 and CDR2 are LGHDT and YNNKEL (reference sequence). CDR3 nucleotide sequence: TGTGCCAGCAGCCAAGATAAGGGGGTTTTGGCTTTCTTT. Its protein is CASSQDKGVLAFF.

The count of this clone is one. This sequence joins TRBV7-9 and TRBJ2-1; 9 bases are a match to TRBD2. With 6 bases clipped from V and 9 bases from J, the junction kept 18 bases outside the gene matches. Germline V CDR1 and CDR2: SEHNR, FQNEAQ (reference sequence). The CDR3 has 17 residues. CDR3 in DNA: TGTGCCAGCAGTTCCTTAGGGGGACTAGCTTTTTTGGGTGAGCAGTTCTTC. Amino acid sequence: CASSSLGGLAFLGEQFF. The whole variable domain, filled in from reference TRBV7-9 and TRBJ2-1, reads DTGVSQNPRHKITKRGQNVTFRCDPISEHNRLYWYRQTLGQGPEFLTYFQNEAQLEKSRLLSDRFSAERPKGSFSTLEIQRTEQGDSAMYLCASSSLGGLAFLGEQFFGPGTRLTVL.